The clone carrying this TCR beta chain has only a few counts. Its matching antigen is unknown. The V gene's germline CDR1 is SGDLS and CDR2 YYNGEE. The CDR3 extends over 15 amino acids. V was trimmed by 5 bases and J by 1 base, leaving 15 bases between them. Included in the TCR beta cDNA libraries were unique molecular identifiers. Around 500,000 cDNA molecules were obtained from about 0.98 to 11 million T cells. TCRdb re-called the PCR reads through MiXCR, storing one row per CDR3 protein. The table lists hundreds of thousands of distinct CDR3 sequences, 30% to 45% of them singletons. This record comes from a study of post-analysis software for immune sequencing data. Study-level findings and limits: The authors found that F measure strongly co-clustered same-batch samples. Significantly decreased normalized Chao1 diversity was recorded for multiple sclerosis patients relative to controls. TRBV5-6, TRBV5-1 and TRBV20-1 were among five TRBV segments more frequent in patients than controls.

V usage is TRBV9 and J usage is TRBJ2-5; D possibly matches TRBD1 or TRBD2 (6 bases each). Sequencing used blood. The clonotype comes from a girl aged 5-17 years with multiple sclerosis. Here the CDR3 reads CASSAGGLFQETQYF. The CDR3 region has the DNA TGTGCCAGCAGTGCCGGGGGCCTTTTCCAAGAGACCCAGTACTTC.